This T cell receptor beta chain was observed in a study of OX40 agonist ivuxolimab in advanced cancers. About the research overall: Ivuxolimab was administered intravenously to patients at 0.01 to 10 mg/kg every 2 weeks. Subjects had a mean age of 60 years, with a range of about 23 to 90; just over 80% were male.

Clones were read by immunoSEQ multiplex PCR, and TCRdb kept only the in-frame ones, dropping some. This sample has approximately 50,000 clones; about 82% occur once, and the top ten carry less than 5%. As regards this clone: Its antigen is undetermined.

Study results and limitations: Expanded peripheral T-cell antigen specificity went undetermined.

This receptor was taken from an adult with an advanced solid tumor such as melanoma, head and neck, liver or kidney cancer. The sample in question was CD4+ or CD8+ T cells sorted from blood, obtained in a trial of the OX40 agonist ivuxolimab.

The CDR3 spells CASSRPGGQGARGEQFF. DNA of the CDR3: TGTGCCAGCAGCCGTCCAGGAGGACAGGGCGCCCGCGGTGAGCAGTTCTTC. This chain links TRBV11-2 with TRBJ2-1; TRBD1 aligns across 8 bases. The germline gives CDR1 SGHAT, CDR2 FQNNGV. V shed 5 bases and J 9 bases; nucleotides not matched to a gene: 18. This CDR3 is 17 amino acids long.